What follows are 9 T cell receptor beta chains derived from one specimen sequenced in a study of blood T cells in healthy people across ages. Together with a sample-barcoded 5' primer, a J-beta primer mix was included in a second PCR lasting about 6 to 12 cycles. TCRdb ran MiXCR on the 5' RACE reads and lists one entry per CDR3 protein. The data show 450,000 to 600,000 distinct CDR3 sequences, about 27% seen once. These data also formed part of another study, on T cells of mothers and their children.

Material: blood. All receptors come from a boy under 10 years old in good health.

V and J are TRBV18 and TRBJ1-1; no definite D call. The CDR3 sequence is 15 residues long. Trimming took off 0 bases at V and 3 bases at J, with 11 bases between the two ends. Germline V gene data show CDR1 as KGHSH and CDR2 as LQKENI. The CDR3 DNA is TGTGCCAGCTCACCACCGCCCATACACCACACTGAAGCTTTCTTT. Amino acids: CASSPPPIHHTEAFF.

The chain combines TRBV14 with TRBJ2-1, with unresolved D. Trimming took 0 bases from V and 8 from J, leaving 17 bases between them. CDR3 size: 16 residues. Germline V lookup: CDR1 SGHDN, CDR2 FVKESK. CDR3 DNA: TGTGCCAGCAGCCAAGAAGGTCGGCCTAGTGGGCATGAGCAGTTCTTC. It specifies CASSQEGRPSGHEQFF.

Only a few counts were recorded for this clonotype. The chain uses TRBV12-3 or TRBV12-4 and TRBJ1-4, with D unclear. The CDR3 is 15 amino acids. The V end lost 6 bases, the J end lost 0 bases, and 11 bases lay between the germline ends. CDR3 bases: TGTGCCAGCAGACGAGCCGGGACAACTAATGAAAAACTGTTTTTT. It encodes CASRRAGTTNEKLFF.

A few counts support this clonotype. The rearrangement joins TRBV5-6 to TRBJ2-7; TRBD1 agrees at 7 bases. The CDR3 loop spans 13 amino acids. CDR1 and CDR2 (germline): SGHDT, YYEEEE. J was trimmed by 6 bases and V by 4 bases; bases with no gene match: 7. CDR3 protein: CASSRTGAVEQYF. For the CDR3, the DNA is TGTGCCAGCAGCCGGACAGGCGCGGTCGAGCAGTACTTC.

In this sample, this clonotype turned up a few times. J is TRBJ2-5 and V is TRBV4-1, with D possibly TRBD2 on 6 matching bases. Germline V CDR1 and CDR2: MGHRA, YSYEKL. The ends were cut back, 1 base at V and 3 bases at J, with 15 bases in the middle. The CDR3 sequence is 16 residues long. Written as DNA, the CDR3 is TGCGCCAGCAGCCAAGTAGCGGACCAGCGGGAAGAGACCCAGTACTTC. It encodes CASSQVADQREETQYF.

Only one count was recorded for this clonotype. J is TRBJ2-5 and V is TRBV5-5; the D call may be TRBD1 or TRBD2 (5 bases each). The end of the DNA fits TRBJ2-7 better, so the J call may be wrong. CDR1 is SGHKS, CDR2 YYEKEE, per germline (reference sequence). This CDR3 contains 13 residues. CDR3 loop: CATSGPRAYEQYF. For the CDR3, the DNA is TGTGCCACCTCGGGACCCCGGGCCTACGAGCAGTACTTC.

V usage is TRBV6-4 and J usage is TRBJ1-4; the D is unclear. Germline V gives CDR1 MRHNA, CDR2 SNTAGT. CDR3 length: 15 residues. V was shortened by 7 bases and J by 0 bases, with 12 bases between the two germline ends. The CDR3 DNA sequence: TGTGCCAGCACCCCCGGCGGACCAACTAATGAAAAACTGTTTTTT. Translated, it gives CASTPGGPTNEKLFF.

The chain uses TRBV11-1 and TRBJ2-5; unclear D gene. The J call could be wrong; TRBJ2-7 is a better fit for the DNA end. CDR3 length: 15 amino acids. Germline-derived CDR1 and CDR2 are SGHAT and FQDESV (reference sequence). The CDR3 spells CASSFYRGSSYEQYF. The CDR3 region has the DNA TGTGCCAGCAGCTTTTACCGCGGTTCCTCCTACGAGCAGTACTTC.

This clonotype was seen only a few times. The CDR3 region is CSARDDGRGADTQYF. The CDR3 region has the DNA TGCAGTGCTAGAGATGATGGGCGGGGGGCAGATACGCAGTATTTT. V is TRBV20-1 and J is TRBJ2-3; TRBD2 matches 8 bases. The length of the CDR3 is 15 residues. The germline V gene encodes CDR1 DFQATT and CDR2 SNEGSKA (reference sequence). With 0 bases clipped from V and 4 bases from J, the junction kept 6 bases outside the gene matches.